Presented here are 31 T cell receptor beta chains from one specimen sequenced in a study of blood T cell repertoires in COVID-19. Profiling relied on immunoSEQ multiplex PCR, and the TCRdb table lists in-frame clones only, not all of them. Of under 250,000 clones in the sample, approximately 90% were seen once. The specimen was peripheral blood. Source of these receptors: a middle-aged woman with acute or convalescent COVID-19.

CDR3 DNA sequence: TGTGCCACCAGTAACGGGGGGCGTCAGCCCCAGCATTTT. This codes for CATSNGGRQPQHF. The rearrangement uses TRBV24-1 and TRBJ1-5; maybe TRBD1 (6 bases). CDR3 length: 13 amino acids. V was pared by 6 bases and J by 6 bases, with 11 bases between. Germline V gene sequence: CDR1 KGHDR, CDR2 SFDVKD.

The chain carries TRBV7-2 and TRBJ2-7, with unresolved D. This CDR3 comprises 13 residues. With 1 base removed from V and 4 bases from J, the gap between germline ends came to 8 bases. In germline, CDR1 is SGHTA, CDR2 FQGNSA. The DNA of the CDR3 is TGTGCCAGCAGCTTAGGATCCGGGTACGAGCAGTACGTC. Residues: CASSLGSGYEQYV.

The chain couples TRBV4-1 to TRBJ1-3; D gene uncertain. The CDR3 is 15 residues long. Trimming pared 0 bases from V and 4 bases from J, leaving 10 bases between. Looked up from germline, CDR1 is MGHRA and CDR2 is YSYEKL. The CDR3 DNA reads as TGCGCCAGCAGCCAAGACGGAGGGAACGGAAACACCATATATTTT. Translating it yields CASSQDGGNGNTIYF.

The J gene is TRBJ1-6, the V gene TRBV12-3 or TRBV12-4; the D gene is possibly TRBD1 (5 bases). The CDR3 extends over 11 amino acids. Trimming pared 11 bases from V and 7 bases from J, leaving 9 bases between. DNA for the CDR3: TGTGCCGGGGGGGGGAATTCACCCCTCCACTTT. This gives the protein CAGGGNSPLHF.

This rearrangement joins TRBV19 to TRBJ2-1; D gene ambiguous. This CDR3 has 14 residues. Trimming removed 1 base from V and 6 bases from J, with 10 bases in between. CDR1 is LNHDA and CDR2 is SQIVND in the germline V gene (reference sequence). This CDR3 reads CASSIGLGGNEQFF. In DNA form, the CDR3 reads TGTGCCAGTAGTATAGGACTTGGCGGCAATGAGCAGTTCTTC.

The rearrangement uses TRBV2 and TRBJ2-1, with 8 positions matching TRBD1. This CDR3 comprises 14 residues. V dropped 6 bases and J dropped 7; count of bases not matched to a gene: 8. The germline CDR1 and CDR2 sequences are SNHLY and FYNNEI. Here the CDR3 reads CASREDRVINEQFF. The CDR3 nucleotides read TGTGCCAGCAGGGAGGACAGGGTAATTAATGAGCAGTTCTTC.

This clone was recorded once. V is TRBV21-1 and J is TRBJ1-6; the DNA was not used to check the table's D call, TRBD1. TRBV21-1 is assigned pseudogene status. This CDR3 has 16 residues. Here the CDR3 reads CASGAPTGNCSSPLHF. CDR3 coding DNA: TGTGCCAGCGGCGCCCCGACAGGGAACTGTAGTTCACCCCTCCACTTT.

Notes on this clone: Other DNA sequences in this sample translate to the same CDR3. The genes are TRBV11-2 and TRBJ1-3; D gene uncertain. The CDR3 runs to 13 residues. V was shortened by 4 bases and J by 0 bases, with 4 bases between the two germline ends. The germline gives CDR1 SGHAT, CDR2 FQNNGV. In DNA form, the CDR3 reads TGTGCCAGCAGCTCCAGCTCTGGAAACACCATATATTTT. Its translation: CASSSSSGNTIYF.

This sequence joins TRBV10-2 and TRBJ2-5, with 9 positions matching TRBD2. Germline lookup yields CDR1 WSHSY and CDR2 SAAADI. Losses at the gene ends were 0 bases for V and 1 base for J; bases not matched to a gene: 6. CDR3 size: 17 residues. This chain's CDR3 is CASSESKLAGPQETQYF. CDR3 DNA sequence: TGCGCCAGCAGTGAGTCAAAGCTAGCGGGGCCCCAAGAGACCCAGTACTTC.

CDR3 residues: CASSEGRAEAGELFF. Written as DNA, the CDR3 is TGTGCCAGCAGTGAGGGTAGGGCGGAGGCCGGGGAGCTGTTTTTT. This chain uses TRBV2 with TRBJ2-2; possibly TRBD2 for D (5 bases). CDR3 length equals 15 residues. Trimming removed 3 bases from V and 6 bases from J, with 14 bases in between. Germline lookup yields CDR1 SNHLY and CDR2 FYNNEI.

A word on this clone: At one end, the junction sequence differs from germline, possibly due to a read error. This sequence joins TRBV4-2 and TRBJ1-6, with 7 bases matching TRBD1. This CDR3 region has 16 residues. The V gene's germline CDR1 is LGHNA and CDR2 YNFKEQ. CDR3 loop: CASRQAAGTDNSPLHF. Written as DNA, the CDR3 is TGTGCCAGCCGCCAGGCGGCGGGGACAGATAATTCACCCCTCCACTTT.

The chain is built from TRBV5-4 and TRBJ2-3; D gene unclear. V was pared by 4 bases and J by 4 bases, with 10 bases between. This CDR3 has 13 residues. The germline V gene has CDR1 SGHNT and CDR2 YYREEE (reference sequence). DNA of the CDR3: TGTGCCAGCAGCCCGGTGTTTGCAGATACGCAGTATTTT. It specifies CASSPVFADTQYF.

V gene TRBV29-1 combines with J gene TRBJ1-2; D possibly corresponds to TRBD1 (6 bases). The CDR3 totals 11 residues. In germline, CDR1 is SQVTM, CDR2 ANQGSEA. The V and J ends lost 7 bases and 7 bases respectively, with 13 bases between them. DNA of the CDR3: TGCAGCGCCGGGGTAGGGGGTGGCTACACCTTC. This sequence encodes CSAGVGGGYTF.

The chain uses TRBV3-1 (or the pseudogene TRBV3-2) and TRBJ1-3, with 7 bases identical to TRBD1. The CDR3 sequence is 17 residues long. Germline values: CDR1 LGHDT, CDR2 YNNKEL (reference sequence). Losses at the gene ends were 3 bases for V and 0 bases for J; bases not matched to a gene: 8. The DNA of the CDR3 is TGTGCCAGCAGCCAGACGACAGGGCCTTACTCTGGAAACACCATATATTTT. Protein sequence: CASSQTTGPYSGNTIYF.

V is TRBV5-1 and J is TRBJ2-1; D may be TRBD2 (6 bases). The V and J ends lost 7 bases and 1 base respectively, with 12 bases between them. Germline CDR1 and CDR2: SGHRS and YFSETQ. This CDR3 comprises 14 residues. CDR3 in DNA: TGCGCCAGCTTGGGCGGGGTTTCCTACAATGAGCAGTTCTTC. It translates to CASLGGVSYNEQFF.

This clone came up once. The V gene is TRBV5-1, the J gene TRBJ2-5; D is possibly TRBD2 (5 bases). The CDR3 is 13 amino acids. The V gene lost 0 bases and the J gene lost 4 bases, with 7 bases spanning the gap. Germline CDR1 and CDR2: SGHRS and YFSETQ. CDR3 sequence reads: CASSLVGRETQYF. The CDR3 nucleotides are TGCGCCAGCAGCTTGGTTGGGAGAGAGACCCAGTACTTC.

The V call is TRBV29-1, the J call TRBJ1-2, with 8 positions matching TRBD1. This CDR3 region has 15 residues. The J segment lost 6 bases and the V segment lost 1 base, leaving 10 bases of the junction unmatched. Germline V lookup: CDR1 SQVTM, CDR2 ANQGSEA. DNA for the CDR3: TGCAGCGTTGAAGCGGCAGGGGGCGCGACGAATGGCTACACCTTC. It codes for CSVEAAGGATNGYTF. Together with reference TRBV29-1 and TRBJ1-2, the CDR3 gives the full variable domain: SAVISQKPSRDICQRGTSLTIQCQVDSQVTMMFWYRQQPGQSLTLIATANQGSEATYESGFVIDKFPISRPNLTFSTLTVSNMSPEDSSIYLCSVEAAGGATNGYTFGSGTRLTVV.

CDR3 sequence: CASSLGRGRTGNTIYF. CDR3 nucleotides: TGTGCCAGCAGCTTAGGTCGAGGAAGGACTGGAAACACCATATATTTT. The chain is built from TRBV7-8 and TRBJ1-3; D is ambiguous. V was pared by 1 base and J by 2 bases, with 12 bases between. Germline CDR1 SGHVS, CDR2 FQNEAQ. The CDR3 runs 16 residues.

V usage is TRBV29-1 and J usage is TRBJ1-1; 7 bases match TRBD1. Germline lookup yields CDR1 SQVTM and CDR2 ANQGSEA. The CDR3 runs to 10 residues. The V gene end was trimmed by 7 bases and the J gene end by 7 bases; junction bases not matched to a gene: 3. The DNA for the CDR3 is TGCAGCGGGGGACAGAGTGAAGCTTTCTTT. Its protein is CSGGQSEAFF.

This chain links TRBV27 with TRBJ2-6; 10 positions match TRBD1. Trimming cost V 6 bases and J 1 base; bases outside gene matches: 3. There are 16 residues in the CDR3. Germline-derived CDR1 and CDR2 are MNHEY and SMNVEV (reference sequence). The CDR3 loop reads CASSRQGASGANVLTF. The DNA of the CDR3 is TGTGCCAGCAGCCGACAGGGGGCGTCTGGGGCCAACGTCCTGACTTTC.

This chain connects TRBV21-1 to TRBJ1-5. TRBV21-1 is deemed a pseudogene. The CDR3 consists of 17 residues. The DNA for the CDR3 is TGTGCCAGCGTACCTCGATCGAGACTGCATAGCAATCAGCCCCAGCATTTT. The encoded protein is CASVPRSRLHSNQPQHF.

This chain links TRBV4-2 with TRBJ2-3, with unresolved D. CDR1 LGHNA and CDR2 YNFKEQ come from the germline V gene. The length of the CDR3 is 18 residues. The V gene lost 1 base and the J gene lost 3 bases, with 20 bases spanning the gap. CDR3 loop: CASSQGPVTSTRTDTQYF. For the CDR3, the DNA is TGTGCCAGCAGCCAAGGCCCAGTTACCTCCACGCGGACAGATACGCAGTATTTT.

The chain is built from TRBV6-1 and TRBJ2-7; TRBD1 agrees at 7 bases. This CDR3 region has 16 residues. The germline V gene has CDR1 MNHNS and CDR2 SASEGT. The J segment lost 3 bases and the V segment lost 0 bases, leaving 8 bases of the junction unmatched. Here the CDR3 DNA reads TGTGCCAGCAGTGAAGCGCTCCCAGGGGGTTACTACGAGCAGTACGTC. Translating gives CASSEALPGGYYEQYV.

This chain uses TRBV6-5 with TRBJ1-2, with 7 bases matching TRBD1. This CDR3 is 12 amino acids long. V dropped 4 bases and J dropped 10; count of bases not matched to a gene: 6. Germline lookup yields CDR1 MNHEY and CDR2 SVGAGI. The CDR3 region is CASSSGQRPYTF. As DNA, the CDR3 is TGTGCCAGCAGTTCGGGACAGAGGCCCTACACCTTC.

The gene calls are TRBV30 and TRBJ1-1; TRBD1 might be the D (5 bases). The V end lost 3 bases, the J end lost 3 bases, and 11 bases lay between the germline ends. The CDR3 spans 13 residues. Germline V lookup: CDR1 GTSNPN, CDR2 SVGIG (reference sequence). CDR3 protein: CAWSQAGYTEAFF. The CDR3 DNA reads as TGTGCCTGGAGCCAAGCAGGGTACACTGAAGCTTTCTTT. Combining the CDR3 with reference TRBV30 and TRBJ1-1 gives the whole variable domain SQTIHQWPATLVQPVGSPLSLECTVEGTSNPNLYWYRQAAGRGLQLLFYSVGIGQISSEVPQNLSASRPQDRQFILSSKKLLLSDSGFYLCAWSQAGYTEAFFGQGTRLTVV.

V gene TRBV7-9 combines with J gene TRBJ2-2; 14 bases line up with TRBD2. Germline CDR1 is SEHNR and CDR2 is FQNEAQ (reference sequence). Losses at the gene ends were 5 bases for V and 2 bases for J; bases not matched to a gene: 7. The CDR3 is made up of 18 amino acids. The CDR3 bases are TGTGCCAGCAGCACGCGACTAGCGGGGGGGACCAACACCGGGGAGCTGTTTTTT. Translation: CASSTRLAGGTNTGELFF.

The chain links TRBV7-3 to TRBJ2-1, with 7 bases matching TRBD1. Trimming took 6 bases from V and 0 from J; bases not matched to a gene: 5. Per germline, CDR1 SGHTA and CDR2 FQGTGA. This CDR3 contains 15 residues. The CDR3 protein is CASRPTGSSYNEQFF. CDR3 coding DNA: TGTGCCAGCAGACCGACAGGGAGCTCCTACAATGAGCAGTTCTTC.

J is TRBJ2-3 and V is TRBV7-2, with 13 nucleotides matching TRBD2. The V gene's germline CDR1 is SGHTA and CDR2 FQGNSA. The V and J ends lost 3 bases and 2 bases, in that order; junction bases with no gene match: 2. The CDR3 spans 16 residues. The CDR3 loop is CASSLGLAGTTDTQYF. The CDR3 DNA reads as TGTGCCAGCAGCTTGGGACTAGCGGGGACCACAGATACGCAGTATTTT.

The chain employs TRBV5-4 and TRBJ2-3; 9 positions agree with TRBD2. Germline V CDR1 and CDR2: SGHNT, YYREEE (reference sequence). Trimming cost V 1 base and J 2 bases; bases outside gene matches: 2. The CDR3 sequence is 15 residues long. CDR3 region: CASSLRTSVTDTQYF. DNA of the CDR3: TGTGCCAGCAGCTTGAGGACTAGCGTCACAGATACGCAGTATTTT.

The V call is TRBV2, the J call TRBJ1-1, with D uncertain. The CDR3 length is 11 residues. V dropped 7 bases and J dropped 1 base, with 4 bases sitting between them. Germline assignment: CDR1 SNHLY and CDR2 FYNNEI. CDR3 in amino acids: CASKANTEAFF. The CDR3 DNA follows: TGTGCCAGCAAAGCGAACACTGAAGCTTTCTTT. The full variable domain, in which reference TRBV2 and TRBJ1-1 provide the parts outside the CDR3, is EPEVTQTPSHQVTQMGQEVILRCVPISNHLYFYWYRQILGQKVEFLVSFYNNEISEKSEIFDDQFSVERPDGSNFTLKIRSTKLEDSAMYFCASKANTEAFFGQGTRLTVV.

The rearrangement links TRBV6-1 to TRBJ1-1, with 8 positions matching TRBD1. V lost 5 bases and J lost 4; bases outside the gene matches: 6. CDR3 length equals 14 residues. Germline V lookup: CDR1 MNHNS, CDR2 SASEGT. Here the CDR3 reads CASSRQGALTEAFF. CDR3 DNA sequence: TGTGCCAGCAGTCGCCAGGGGGCCCTCACTGAAGCTTTCTTT.